This is a list of T cell receptor beta chains from one sample in a study of cytomegalovirus exposure and HLA in healthy donors. Profiling relied on immunoSEQ multiplex PCR, and the TCRdb table lists in-frame clones only, not all of them. This sample's clone table lists around 77,000 clones. Material: PBMCs. These receptors all stem from a man aged 50-60 years in good health and CMV-seropositive. Each CDR3 is given with its conserved first and last residue. The D gene is left open where the match is weak.

J,D,V,CDR3,DNA
TRBJ1-2,NA,TRBV9,CASSVASGMEDGYTF,TGTGCCAGCAGCGTAGCTTCGGGGATGGAGGATGGCTACACCTTC
TRBJ2-3,NA,TRBV10-3,CAISGLESTDTQYF,TGTGCCATCAGTGGCTTAGAGAGCACAGATACGCAGTATTTT
TRBJ2-3,TRBD2,TRBV6-1,CATLSSGGQDTQYF,TGTGCCACCCTTTCCAGCGGGGGACAAGATACGCAGTATTTT
TRBJ1-1,TRBD1,TRBV2,CATLRTGTLNTEAFF,TGTGCCACCCTTCGGACAGGCACCCTTAACACTGAAGCTTTCTTT
TRBJ2-1,NA,TRBV27,CASSLGGHPRNEQFF,TGTGCCAGCAGTTTGGGAGGACACCCAAGGAATGAGCAGTTCTTC
TRBJ2-1,TRBD2,TRBV5-1,CASSLAGGTHNEQFF,TGCGCCAGCAGCTTGGCGGGGGGGACTCATAATGAGCAGTTCTTC
TRBJ2-5,NA,TRBV7-9,CASSLVAGAVGETQYF,TGTGCCAGCAGCTTAGTGGCGGGGGCCGTAGGAGAGACCCAGTACTTC
TRBJ2-1,TRBD1,TRBV5-1,CASRDRLTPGLNEQFF,TGCGCCAGCAGGGACAGGCTCACCCCCGGGTTAAATGAGCAGTTCTTC
TRBJ1-2,NA,TRBV27,CASSSGEGWRGYTF,TGTGCCAGCAGTTCCGGGGAGGGGTGGAGGGGCTACACCTTC
TRBJ2-5,NA,TRBV5-5,CASSLGVRETQYF,TGTGCCAGCAGCTTGGGTGTGCGGGAGACCCAGTACTTC
TRBJ2-7,TRBD1,TRBV7-9,CASMDRVHEQYF,TGTGCCAGCATGGACAGGGTGCACGAGCAGTACTTC
TRBJ1-2,NA,TRBV5-6,CASSSTGTGRGYTF,TGTGCCAGCAGCTCCACAGGGACGGGACGTGGCTACACCTTC
TRBJ2-2,NA,TRBV18,CASSPQQNTGELFF,TGTGCCAGCTCACCACAACAGAACACCGGGGAGCTGTTTTTT
TRBJ1-5,NA,TRBV19,CASSQGWGQPQHF,TGTGCCAGTAGTCAGGGGTGGGGACAGCCCCAGCATTTT
TRBJ2-7,TRBD1,TRBV7-9,CASSSGDRDFF,TGTGCCAGCAGCTCGGGGGACAGGGACTTCTTC
TRBJ2-5,TRBD2,TRBV29-1,CSVERIAGGGETQYF,TGCAGCGTTGAACGAATAGCGGGAGGGGGAGAGACCCAGTACTTC
TRBJ1-2,NA,TRBV25-1,CASSDHLANYGYTF,TGTGCCAGCAGTGATCACCTAGCTAACTATGGCTACACCTTC
TRBJ2-2,TRBD2,TRBV4-1,CASSQGLAGVGTGELFF,TGCGCCAGCAGCCAAGGGTTAGCGGGAGTAGGCACCGGGGAGCTGTTTTTT
TRBJ2-7,NA,TRBV9,CASSPEGTVPYEQYF,TGTGCCAGCAGCCCGGAAGGGACTGTACCCTACGAGCAGTACTTC
TRBJ2-3,NA,TRBV4-2,CASSQASTQYF,TGTGCCAGCAGCCAAGCTAGTACGCAGTATTTT
TRBJ1-2,NA,TRBV27,CASSPGRGINYGYTF,TGTGCCAGCAGTCCAGGGAGGGGCATTAACTATGGCTACACCTTC
TRBJ2-3,TRBD2,TRBV19,CAHRKVEGLAVSTDTQYF,TGTGCCCACAGGAAGGTGGAGGGTCTAGCGGTTAGCACAGATACGCAGTATTTT
TRBJ2-7,TRBD1,TRBV5-8,CASSYGQAEQYF,TGTGCCAGCAGCTACGGACAGGCGGAGCAGTACTTC
TRBJ1-1,NA,TRBV19,CASSTAGIMVNTEAFF,TGTGCCAGTAGTACTGCCGGTATAATGGTTAACACTGAAGCTTTCTTT
TRBJ2-1,NA,TRBV30,CAWSVGGANEQFF,TGTGCCTGGAGTGTTGGAGGGGCCAATGAGCAGTTCTTC
TRBJ1-2,NA,TRBV5-6,CASSSPGVDYTF,TGTGCCAGCAGCTCCCCAGGCGTGGACTACACCTTC
TRBJ1-4,TRBD1,TRBV9,CARSSQGGGEEKLFF,TGTGCCCGCAGCTCCCAGGGGGGAGGTGAAGAAAAACTGTTTTTT
TRBJ2-2,NA,TRBV30,CAWSRDNVWNTGELFF,TGTGCCTGGAGCCGGGACAACGTATGGAACACCGGGGAGCTGTTTTTT
TRBJ2-1,TRBD2,TRBV25-1,CASSATSASSYNEQFF,TGTGCCAGCAGTGCCACTAGCGCAAGCTCCTACAATGAGCAGTTCTTC
TRBJ1-4,TRBD1,TRBV5-1,CASSFLPGTGEFGTNEKLFF,TGCGCCAGCAGCTTTTTGCCCGGGACAGGGGAATTCGGAACTAATGAAAAACTGTTTTTT
TRBJ2-2,NA,TRBV5-4,CASSLGSGGIGELFF,TGTGCCAGCAGCTTGGGATCGGGGGGCATCGGGGAGCTGTTTTTT
TRBJ2-3,TRBD1,TRBV6-6,CASIPGQVTDTQYF,TGTGCCAGCATCCCGGGACAGGTGACAGATACGCAGTATTTT
TRBJ2-6,NA,TRBV30,CAWSVHSGANVLTF,TGTGCCTGGAGTGTCCACTCTGGGGCCAACGTCCTGACTTTC
TRBJ1-5,NA,TRBV7-6,CASSLDSNEQPQHF,TGTGCCAGCAGCCTGGACAGTAATGAACAGCCCCAGCATTTT
TRBJ2-5,NA,TRBV29-1,CSVGVAVPAAQYF,TGCAGCGTTGGAGTAGCGGTCCCGGCGGCCCAGTACTTC